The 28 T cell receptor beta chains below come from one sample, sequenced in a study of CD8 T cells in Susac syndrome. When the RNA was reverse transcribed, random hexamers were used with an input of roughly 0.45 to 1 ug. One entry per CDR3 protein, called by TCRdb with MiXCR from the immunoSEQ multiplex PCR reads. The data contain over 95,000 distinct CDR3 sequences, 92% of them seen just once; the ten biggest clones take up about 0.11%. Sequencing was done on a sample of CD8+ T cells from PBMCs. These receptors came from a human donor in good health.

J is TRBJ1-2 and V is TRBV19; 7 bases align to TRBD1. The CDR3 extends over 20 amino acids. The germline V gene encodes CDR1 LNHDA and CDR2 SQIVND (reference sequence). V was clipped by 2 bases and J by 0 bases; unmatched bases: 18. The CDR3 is CASSISATGRALWTNYGYTF. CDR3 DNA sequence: TGTGCCAGTAGTATATCGGCGACAGGGCGGGCGCTATGGACTAACTATGGCTACACCTTC.

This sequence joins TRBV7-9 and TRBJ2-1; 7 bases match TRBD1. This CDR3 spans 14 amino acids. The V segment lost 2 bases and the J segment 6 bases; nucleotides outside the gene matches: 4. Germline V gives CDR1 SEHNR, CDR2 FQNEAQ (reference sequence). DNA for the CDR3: TGTGCCAGCAGCTTACGACAGGGTCTCAATGAGCAGTTCTTC. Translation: CASSLRQGLNEQFF.

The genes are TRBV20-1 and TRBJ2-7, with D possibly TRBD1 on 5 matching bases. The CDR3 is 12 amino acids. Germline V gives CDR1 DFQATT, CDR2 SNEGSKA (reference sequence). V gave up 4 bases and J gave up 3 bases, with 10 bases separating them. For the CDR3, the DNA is TGCAGTGCTACAGGGAAGGACTACGAGCAGTACTTC. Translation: CSATGKDYEQYF.

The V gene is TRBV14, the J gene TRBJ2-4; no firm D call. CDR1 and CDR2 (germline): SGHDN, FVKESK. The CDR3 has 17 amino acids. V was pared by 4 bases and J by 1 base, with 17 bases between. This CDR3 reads CASSRGVGTAAKNIQYF. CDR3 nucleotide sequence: TGTGCCAGCAGCCGGGGTGTCGGAACAGCCGCCAAAAACATTCAGTACTTC.

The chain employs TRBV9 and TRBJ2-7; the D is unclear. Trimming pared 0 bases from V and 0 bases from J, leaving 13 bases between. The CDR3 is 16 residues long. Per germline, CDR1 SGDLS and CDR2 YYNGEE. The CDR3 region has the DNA TGTGCCAGCAGCGTAGCTCCAGGCCCGAGCTCCTACGAGCAGTACTTC. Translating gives CASSVAPGPSSYEQYF.

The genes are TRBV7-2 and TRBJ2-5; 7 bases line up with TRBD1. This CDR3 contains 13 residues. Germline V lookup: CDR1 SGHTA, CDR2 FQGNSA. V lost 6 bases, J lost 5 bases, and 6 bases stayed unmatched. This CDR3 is CASSQWDSETQYF. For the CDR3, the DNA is TGTGCCAGCAGTCAATGGGACAGCGAGACCCAGTACTTC.

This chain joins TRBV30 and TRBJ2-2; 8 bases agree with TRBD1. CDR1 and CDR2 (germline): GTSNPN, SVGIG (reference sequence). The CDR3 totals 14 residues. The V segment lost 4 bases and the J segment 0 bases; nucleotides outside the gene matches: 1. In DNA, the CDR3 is TGTGCCTGGACGGGACAGGCGAACACCGGGGAGCTGTTTTTT. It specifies CAWTGQANTGELFF.

The CDR3 nucleotides read TGTGCCATCAGTGACCGACAGGGGGGCAACATTCAGTACTTC. Its translation: CAISDRQGGNIQYF. This chain uses TRBV10-3 with TRBJ2-4; 9 bases match TRBD1. V lost 3 bases and J lost 7; bases outside the gene matches: 4. Germline lookup yields CDR1 ENHRY and CDR2 SYGVKD. The CDR3 spans 14 residues.

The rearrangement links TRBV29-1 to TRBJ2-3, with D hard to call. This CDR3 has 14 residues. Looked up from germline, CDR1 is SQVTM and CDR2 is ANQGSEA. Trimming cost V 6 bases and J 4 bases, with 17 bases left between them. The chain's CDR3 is CSVVFGENPDTQYF. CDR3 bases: TGCAGCGTCGTTTTTGGTGAGAACCCAGATACGCAGTATTTT.

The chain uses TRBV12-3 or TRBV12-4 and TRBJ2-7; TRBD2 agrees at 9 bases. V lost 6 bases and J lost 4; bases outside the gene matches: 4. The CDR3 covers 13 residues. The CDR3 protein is CASSPSGRYEQYF. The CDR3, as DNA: TGTGCCAGCAGCCCCAGCGGGAGGTACGAGCAGTACTTC.

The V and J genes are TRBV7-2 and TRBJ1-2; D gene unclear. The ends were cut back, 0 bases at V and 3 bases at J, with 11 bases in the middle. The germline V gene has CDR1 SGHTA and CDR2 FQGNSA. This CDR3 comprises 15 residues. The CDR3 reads CASSLASGPDYGYTF. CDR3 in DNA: TGTGCCAGCAGCTTAGCGAGCGGCCCCGACTATGGCTACACCTTC.

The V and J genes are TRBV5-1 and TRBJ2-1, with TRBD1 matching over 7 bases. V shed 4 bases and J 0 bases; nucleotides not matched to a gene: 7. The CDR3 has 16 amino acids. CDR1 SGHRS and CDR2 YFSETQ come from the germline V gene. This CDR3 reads CASSPRDSFSYNEQFF. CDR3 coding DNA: TGCGCCAGCAGCCCTCGGGACAGCTTCTCCTACAATGAGCAGTTCTTC.

CDR3 amino acids: CASSGLAGGNNEQFF. In DNA form, the CDR3 reads TGTGCCAGCAGTGGACTAGCGGGGGGGAACAATGAGCAGTTCTTC. The chain couples TRBV2 to TRBJ2-1; 14 nucleotides match TRBD2. The junction had 1 base not matched to a gene; V was cut back by 4 bases and J by 5 bases. Germline-derived CDR1 and CDR2 are SNHLY and FYNNEI. The length of the CDR3 is 15 residues. Full variable domain (outside the CDR3, taken from reference TRBV2 and TRBJ2-1): EPEVTQTPSHQVTQMGQEVILRCVPISNHLYFYWYRQILGQKVEFLVSFYNNEISEKSEIFDDQFSVERPDGSNFTLKIRSTKLEDSAMYFCASSGLAGGNNEQFFGPGTRLTVL.

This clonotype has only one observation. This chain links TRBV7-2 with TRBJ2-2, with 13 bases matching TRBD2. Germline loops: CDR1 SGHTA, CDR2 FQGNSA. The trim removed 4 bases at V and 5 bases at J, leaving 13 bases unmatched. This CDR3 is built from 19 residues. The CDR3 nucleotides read TGTGCCAGCAGCTCCAGGACTAGCGGGAGAAGGTTTCGGACCGGGGAGCTGTTTTTT. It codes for CASSSRTSGRRFRTGELFF.

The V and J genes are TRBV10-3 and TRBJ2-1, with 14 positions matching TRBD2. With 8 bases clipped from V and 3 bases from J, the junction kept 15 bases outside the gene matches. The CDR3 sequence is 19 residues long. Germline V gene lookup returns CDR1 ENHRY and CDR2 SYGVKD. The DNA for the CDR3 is TGTGCCATCCTCAAATCCGGGACTAGCGGGGGATGGGGCTACAATGAGCAGTTCTTC. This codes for CAILKSGTSGGWGYNEQFF.

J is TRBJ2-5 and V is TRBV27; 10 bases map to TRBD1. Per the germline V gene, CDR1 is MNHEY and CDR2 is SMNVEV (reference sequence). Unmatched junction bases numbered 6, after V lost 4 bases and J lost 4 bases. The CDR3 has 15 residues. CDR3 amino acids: CASSSRQGAGETQYF. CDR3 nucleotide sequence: TGTGCCAGCAGTTCCAGACAGGGGGCGGGAGAGACCCAGTACTTC.

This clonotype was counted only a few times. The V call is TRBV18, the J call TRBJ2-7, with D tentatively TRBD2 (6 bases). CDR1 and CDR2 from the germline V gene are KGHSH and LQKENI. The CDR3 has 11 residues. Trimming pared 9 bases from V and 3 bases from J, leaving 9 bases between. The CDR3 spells CASSAGYEQYF. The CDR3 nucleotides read TGTGCCAGTTCAGCGGGCTACGAGCAGTACTTC.

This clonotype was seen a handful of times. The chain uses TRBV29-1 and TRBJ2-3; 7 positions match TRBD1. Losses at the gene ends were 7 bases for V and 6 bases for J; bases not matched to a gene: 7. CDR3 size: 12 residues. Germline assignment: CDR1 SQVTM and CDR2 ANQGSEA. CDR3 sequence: CSATRGSDTQYF. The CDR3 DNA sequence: TGCAGCGCCACCAGGGGGTCGGATACGCAGTATTTT.

Here the CDR3 reads CASSITGGENTGELFF. The CDR3 DNA reads as TGCGCCAGCAGCATAACAGGGGGTGAGAACACCGGGGAGCTGTTTTTT. This chain connects TRBV5-1 to TRBJ2-2, with TRBD1 identical over 8 bases. The trim removed 4 bases at V and 1 base at J, leaving 6 bases unmatched. The CDR3 is 16 amino acids. From germline, CDR1 is SGHRS and CDR2 YFSETQ.

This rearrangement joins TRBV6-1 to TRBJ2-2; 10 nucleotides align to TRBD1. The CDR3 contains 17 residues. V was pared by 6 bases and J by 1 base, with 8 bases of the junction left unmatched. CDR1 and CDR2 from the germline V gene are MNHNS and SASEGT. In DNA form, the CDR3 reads TGTGCCAGCAGGGGGACAGGGGCGCGGGGGAACACCGGGGAGCTGTTTTTT. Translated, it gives CASRGTGARGNTGELFF.

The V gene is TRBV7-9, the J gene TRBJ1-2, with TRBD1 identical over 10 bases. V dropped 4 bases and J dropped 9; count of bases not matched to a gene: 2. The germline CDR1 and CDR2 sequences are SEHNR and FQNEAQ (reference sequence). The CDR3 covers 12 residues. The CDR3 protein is CASSSTGGRYTF. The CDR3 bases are TGTGCCAGCAGCTCGACAGGGGGCCGCTACACCTTC.

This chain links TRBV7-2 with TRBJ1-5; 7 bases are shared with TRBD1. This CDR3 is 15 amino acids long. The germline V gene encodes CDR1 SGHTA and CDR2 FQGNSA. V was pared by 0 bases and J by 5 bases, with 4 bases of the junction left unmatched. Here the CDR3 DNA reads TGTGCCAGCAGCTTAGCGCTAGGGGGCGATCAGCCCCAGCATTTT. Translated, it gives CASSLALGGDQPQHF.

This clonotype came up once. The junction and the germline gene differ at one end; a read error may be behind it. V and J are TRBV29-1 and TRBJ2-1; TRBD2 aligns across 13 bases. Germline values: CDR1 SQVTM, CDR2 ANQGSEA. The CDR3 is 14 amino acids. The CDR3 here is CSVEGTSGIDEQFF. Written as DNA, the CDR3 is TGCAGCGTCGAAGGGACTAGCGGGATCGATGAGCAGTTCTTC.

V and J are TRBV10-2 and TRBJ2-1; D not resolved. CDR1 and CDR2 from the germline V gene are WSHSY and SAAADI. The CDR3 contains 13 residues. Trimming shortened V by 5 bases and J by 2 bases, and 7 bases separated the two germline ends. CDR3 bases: TGCGCCAGCAGTCCCACCGCCTACAATGAGCAGTTCTTC. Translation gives CASSPTAYNEQFF.

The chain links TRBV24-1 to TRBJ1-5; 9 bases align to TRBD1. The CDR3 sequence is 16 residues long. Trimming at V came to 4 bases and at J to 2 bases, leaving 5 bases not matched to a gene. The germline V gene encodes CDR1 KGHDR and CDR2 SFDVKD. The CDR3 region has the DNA TGTGCCACCAGTGACTACCGGACAGGGGGCAATCAGCCCCAGCATTTT. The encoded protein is CATSDYRTGGNQPQHF.

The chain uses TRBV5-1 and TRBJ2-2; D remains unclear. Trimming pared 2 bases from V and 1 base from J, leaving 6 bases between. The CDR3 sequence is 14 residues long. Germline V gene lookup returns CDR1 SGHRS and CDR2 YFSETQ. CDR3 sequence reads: CASSFNQNTGELFF. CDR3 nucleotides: TGCGCCAGCAGCTTTAACCAGAACACCGGGGAGCTGTTTTTT.

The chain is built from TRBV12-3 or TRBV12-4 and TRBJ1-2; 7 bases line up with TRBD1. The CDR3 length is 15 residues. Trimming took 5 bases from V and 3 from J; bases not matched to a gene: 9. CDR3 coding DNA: TGTGCCAGCAGTCGGACAGGAAAAAGCCACTATGGCTACACCTTC. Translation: CASSRTGKSHYGYTF.

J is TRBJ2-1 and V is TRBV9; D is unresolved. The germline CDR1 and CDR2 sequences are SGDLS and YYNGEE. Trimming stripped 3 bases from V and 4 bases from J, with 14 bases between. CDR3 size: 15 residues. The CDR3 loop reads CASSASEGSYNEQFF. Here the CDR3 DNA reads TGTGCCAGCAGCGCCTCAGAAGGGTCTTACAATGAGCAGTTCTTC.